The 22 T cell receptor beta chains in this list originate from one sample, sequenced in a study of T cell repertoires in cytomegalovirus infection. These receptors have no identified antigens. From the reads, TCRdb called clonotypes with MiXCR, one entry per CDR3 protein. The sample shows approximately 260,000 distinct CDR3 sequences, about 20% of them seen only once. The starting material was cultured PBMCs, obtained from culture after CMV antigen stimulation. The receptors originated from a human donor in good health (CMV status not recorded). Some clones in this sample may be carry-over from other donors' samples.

CDR3: CASSLFTSQPQHF. DNA of the CDR3: TGTGCCAGCAGTTTGTTTACGAGTCAGCCCCAGCATTTT. V gene TRBV28 combines with J gene TRBJ1-5; unclear D gene. V lost 3 bases and J 6 bases, leaving 9 bases between the germline ends. Germline V gives CDR1 MDHEN, CDR2 SYDVKM. The CDR3 has 13 residues.

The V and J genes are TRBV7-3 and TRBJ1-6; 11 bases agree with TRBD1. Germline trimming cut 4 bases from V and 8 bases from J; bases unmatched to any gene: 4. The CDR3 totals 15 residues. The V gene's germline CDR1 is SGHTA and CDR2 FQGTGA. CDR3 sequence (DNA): TGTGCCAGCAGCTGGACAGGGGGCGCGGATTCACCCCTCCACTTT. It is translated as CASSWTGGADSPLHF. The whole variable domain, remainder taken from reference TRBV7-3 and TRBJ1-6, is GAGVSQTPSNKVTEKGKYVELRCDPISGHTALYWYRQSLGQGPEFLIYFQGTGAADDSGLPNDRFFAVRPEGSVSTLKIQRTERGDSAVYLCASSWTGGADSPLHFGNGTRLTVT.

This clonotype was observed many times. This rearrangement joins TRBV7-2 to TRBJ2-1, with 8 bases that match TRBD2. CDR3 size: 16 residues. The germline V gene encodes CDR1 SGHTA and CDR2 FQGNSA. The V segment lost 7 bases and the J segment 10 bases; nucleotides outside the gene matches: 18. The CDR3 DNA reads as TGTGCCAGCACCCCGGGGGGGGGACGCGGGCCTGGGGAGCAGTTCTTC. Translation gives CASTPGGGRGPGEQFF.

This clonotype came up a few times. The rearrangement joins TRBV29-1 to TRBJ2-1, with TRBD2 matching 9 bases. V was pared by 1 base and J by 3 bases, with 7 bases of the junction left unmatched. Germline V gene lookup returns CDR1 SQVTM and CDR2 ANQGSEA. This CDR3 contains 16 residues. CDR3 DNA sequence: TGCAGCGTTGAAGGGAGGTTAGCGGGAGACTACAATGAGCAGTTCTTC. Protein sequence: CSVEGRLAGDYNEQFF.

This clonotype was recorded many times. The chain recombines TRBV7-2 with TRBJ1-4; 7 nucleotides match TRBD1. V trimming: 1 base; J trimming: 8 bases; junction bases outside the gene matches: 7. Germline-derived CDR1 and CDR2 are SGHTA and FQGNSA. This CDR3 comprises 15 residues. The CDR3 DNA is TGTGCCAGCAGCTTAGGAGCAGGGGGTAGCGAAAAACTGTTTTTT. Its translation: CASSLGAGGSEKLFF.

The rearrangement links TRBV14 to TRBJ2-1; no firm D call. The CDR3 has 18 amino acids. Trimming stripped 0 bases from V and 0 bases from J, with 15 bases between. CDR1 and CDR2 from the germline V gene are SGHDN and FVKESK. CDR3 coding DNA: TGTGCCAGCAGCCAAGATCGAGACTTCCCGCGCTCCTACAATGAGCAGTTCTTC. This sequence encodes CASSQDRDFPRSYNEQFF. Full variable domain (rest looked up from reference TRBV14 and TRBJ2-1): EAGVTQFPSHSVIEKGQTVTLRCDPISGHDNLYWYRRVMGKEIKFLLHFVKESKQDESGMPNNRFLAERTGGTYSTLKVQPAELEDSGVYFCASSQDRDFPRSYNEQFFGPGTRLTVL.

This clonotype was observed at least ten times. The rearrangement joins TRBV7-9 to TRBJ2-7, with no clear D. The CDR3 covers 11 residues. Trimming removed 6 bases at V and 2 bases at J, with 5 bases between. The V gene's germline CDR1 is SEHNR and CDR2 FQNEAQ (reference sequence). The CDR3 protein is CASRSTYEQYF. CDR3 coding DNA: TGTGCCAGCAGATCAACCTACGAGCAGTACTTC.

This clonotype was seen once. CDR3 protein: CSVFGGSSYNEQFF. The CDR3 nucleotides are TGCAGTGTTTTTGGCGGGAGCTCCTACAATGAGCAGTTCTTC. The chain couples TRBV20-1 to TRBJ2-1; 7 nucleotides match TRBD2. The CDR3 covers 14 residues. Germline CDR1 DFQATT, CDR2 SNEGSKA (reference sequence). The ends lost 7 bases at V and 0 bases at J; junction bases unmatched: 6.

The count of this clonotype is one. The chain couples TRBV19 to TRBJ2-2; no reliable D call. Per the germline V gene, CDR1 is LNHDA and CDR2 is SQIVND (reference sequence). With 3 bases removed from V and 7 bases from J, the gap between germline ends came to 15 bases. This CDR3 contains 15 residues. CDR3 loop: CASSIIPVGIGELFF. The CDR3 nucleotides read TGTGCCAGTAGTATTATCCCGGTGGGCATCGGGGAGCTGTTTTTT.

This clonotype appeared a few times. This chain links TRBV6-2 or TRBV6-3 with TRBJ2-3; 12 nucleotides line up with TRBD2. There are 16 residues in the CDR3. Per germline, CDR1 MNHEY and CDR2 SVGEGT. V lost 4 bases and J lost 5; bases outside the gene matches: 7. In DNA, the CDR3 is TGTGCCAGCAGTTCCAGACTAGCGGGAGAGAGAGATACGCAGTATTTT. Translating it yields CASSSRLAGERDTQYF.

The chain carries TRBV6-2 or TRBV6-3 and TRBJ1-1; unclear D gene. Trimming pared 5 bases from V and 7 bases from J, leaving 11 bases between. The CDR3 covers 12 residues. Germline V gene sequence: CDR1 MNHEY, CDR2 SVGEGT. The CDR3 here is CASSPRLLEAFF. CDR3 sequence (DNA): TGTGCCAGCAGTCCGCGGCTACTTGAAGCTTTCTTT.

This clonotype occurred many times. CDR3 nucleotides: TGTGCCAGCAGCTTACGGCGCCCCCCGAGGAACACTGAAGCTTTCTTT. This gives the protein CASSLRRPPRNTEAFF. The rearrangement uses TRBV7-2 and TRBJ1-1; no definite D call. The V end was cut by 2 bases, the J end by 1 base, with 14 bases between. The CDR3 runs 16 residues. Germline V gene lookup returns CDR1 SGHTA and CDR2 FQGNSA.

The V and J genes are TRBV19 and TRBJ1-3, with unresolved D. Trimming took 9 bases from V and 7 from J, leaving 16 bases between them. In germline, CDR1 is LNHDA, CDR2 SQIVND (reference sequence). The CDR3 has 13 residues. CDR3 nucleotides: TGTGCCAGCTTCTTGGGAGGTAGCAACACCATATATTTT. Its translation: CASFLGGSNTIYF.

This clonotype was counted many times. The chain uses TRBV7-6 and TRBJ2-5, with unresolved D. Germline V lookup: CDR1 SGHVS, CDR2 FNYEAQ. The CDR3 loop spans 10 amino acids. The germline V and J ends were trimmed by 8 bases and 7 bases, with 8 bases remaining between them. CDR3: CASGPGTQYF. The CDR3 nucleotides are TGTGCCAGCGGGCCGGGGACCCAGTACTTC.

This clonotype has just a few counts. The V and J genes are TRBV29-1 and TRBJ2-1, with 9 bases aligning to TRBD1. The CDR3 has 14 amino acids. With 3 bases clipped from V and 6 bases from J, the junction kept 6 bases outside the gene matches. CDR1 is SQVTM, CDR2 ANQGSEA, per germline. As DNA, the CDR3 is TGCAGCGTTGAGGTCGGGACAGGGCTCAATGAGCAGTTCTTC. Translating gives CSVEVGTGLNEQFF.

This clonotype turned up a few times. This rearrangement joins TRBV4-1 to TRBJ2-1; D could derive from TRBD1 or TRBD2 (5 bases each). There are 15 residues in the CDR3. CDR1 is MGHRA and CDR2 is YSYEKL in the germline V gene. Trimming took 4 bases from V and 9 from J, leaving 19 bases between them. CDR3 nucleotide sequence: TGCGCCAGCAGCCGGGGAGAGGGGTCTTCGGTTGAGCAGTTCTTC. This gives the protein CASSRGEGSSVEQFF.

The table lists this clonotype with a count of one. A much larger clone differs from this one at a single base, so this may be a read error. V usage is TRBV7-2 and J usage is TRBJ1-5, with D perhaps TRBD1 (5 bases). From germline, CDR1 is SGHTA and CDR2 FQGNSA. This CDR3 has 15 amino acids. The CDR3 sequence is CASSTRTWGNRPQHF. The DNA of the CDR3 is TGTGCCAGCAGCACCCGGACCTGGGGCAATCGGCCCCAGCATTTT. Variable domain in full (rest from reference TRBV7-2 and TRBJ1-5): GAGVSQSPSNKVTEKGKDVELRCDPISGHTALYWYRQSLGQGLEFLIYFQGNSAPDKSGLPSDRFSAERTGGSVSTLTIQRTQQEDSAVYLCASSTRTWGNRPQHFGDGTRLSIL.

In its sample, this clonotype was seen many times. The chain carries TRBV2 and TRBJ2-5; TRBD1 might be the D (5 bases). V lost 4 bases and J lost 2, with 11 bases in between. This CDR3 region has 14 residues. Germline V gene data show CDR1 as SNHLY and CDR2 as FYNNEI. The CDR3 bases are TGTGCCAGCAGTGCGGTGACAGTTCAAGAGACCCAGTACTTC. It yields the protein CASSAVTVQETQYF.

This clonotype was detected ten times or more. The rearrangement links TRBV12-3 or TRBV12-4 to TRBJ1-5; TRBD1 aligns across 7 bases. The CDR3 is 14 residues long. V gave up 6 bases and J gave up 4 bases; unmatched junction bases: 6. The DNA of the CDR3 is TGTGCCAGCAGCGGAACAGGGGAGAATCAGCCCCAGCATTTT. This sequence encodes CASSGTGENQPQHF.

The CDR3 is CASSYLGVAVDTQYF. CDR3 DNA: TGTGCCAGCAGTTACTTGGGAGTTGCGGTGGATACGCAGTATTTT. This chain joins TRBV6-6 and TRBJ2-3, with D perhaps matching TRBD2 (5 bases). Germline assignment: CDR1 MNHNY and CDR2 SVGAGI (reference sequence). This CDR3 is built from 15 residues. V dropped 1 base and J dropped 6 bases, with 14 bases sitting between them.

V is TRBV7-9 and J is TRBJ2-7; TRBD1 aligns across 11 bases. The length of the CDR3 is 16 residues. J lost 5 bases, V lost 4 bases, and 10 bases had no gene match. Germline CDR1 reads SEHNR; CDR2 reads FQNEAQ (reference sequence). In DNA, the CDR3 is TGTGCCAGCAGCTCCTCCCTCCGGGACAGGGGGGACGAGCAGTACTTC. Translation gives CASSSSLRDRGDEQYF.

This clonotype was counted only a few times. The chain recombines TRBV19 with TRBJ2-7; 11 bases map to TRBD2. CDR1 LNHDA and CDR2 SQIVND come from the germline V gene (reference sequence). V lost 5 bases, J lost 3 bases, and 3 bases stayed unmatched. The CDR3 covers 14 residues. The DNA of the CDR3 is TGTGCCAGTAGTCCGGGACTAGCGGTCTACGAGCAGTACTTC. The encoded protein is CASSPGLAVYEQYF.